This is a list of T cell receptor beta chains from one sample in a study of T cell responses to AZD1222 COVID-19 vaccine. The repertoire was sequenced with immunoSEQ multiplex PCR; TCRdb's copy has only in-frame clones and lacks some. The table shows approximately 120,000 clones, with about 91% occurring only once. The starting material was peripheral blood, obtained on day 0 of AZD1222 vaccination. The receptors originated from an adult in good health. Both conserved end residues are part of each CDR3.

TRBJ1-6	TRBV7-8	CASRGTLENNSPLHF
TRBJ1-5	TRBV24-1	CATSDFTSDQPQHF
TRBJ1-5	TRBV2	CASGRQAGGPRPQHF
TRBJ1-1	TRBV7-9	CASSLPSRSREAEAFF
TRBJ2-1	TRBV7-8	CASSYRQGRANEQFF
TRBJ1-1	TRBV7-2	CASTAWGARNTEAFF
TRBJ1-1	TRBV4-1	CASSQDALNTEAFF
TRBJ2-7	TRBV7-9	CASTGQGAEEQYF
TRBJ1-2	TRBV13	CASSRTSNYGYTF
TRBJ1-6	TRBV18	CASSGRQGDSPLHF
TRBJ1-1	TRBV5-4	CASSLGGVNTEAFF
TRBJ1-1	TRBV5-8	CASGLAPNTEAFF
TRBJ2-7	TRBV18	CASSLPSTYEQYF
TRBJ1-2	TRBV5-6	CASSPRTGSNYGYTF
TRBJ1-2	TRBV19	CASRRDSNYGYTF
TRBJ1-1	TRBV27	CASSLTGGYTEAFF
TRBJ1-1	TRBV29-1	CSVEQGLTGNTEAFF
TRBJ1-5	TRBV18	CASSPPTWGGNQPQHF
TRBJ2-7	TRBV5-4	CASSLESRPSEQYF
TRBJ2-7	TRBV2	CASTPGVREQYF
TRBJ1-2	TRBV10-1	CASSTKQGPYGYTF
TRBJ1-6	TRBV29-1	CSPGTGASYNSPLHF
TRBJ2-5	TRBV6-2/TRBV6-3	CASSYGVIAGQQETQYF
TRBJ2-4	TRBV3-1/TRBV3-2	CASSQRGALGKNIQYF
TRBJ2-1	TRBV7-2	CASSPPSGSYNEQFF
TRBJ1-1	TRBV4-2	CASSQDLTGSLTEAFF
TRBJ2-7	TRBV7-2	CASGDRANEQYF
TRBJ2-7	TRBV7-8	CASSSRGTSVPYEQYF
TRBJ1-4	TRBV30	CAWSGNLNEKLFF
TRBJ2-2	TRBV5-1	CASSEIAGRNTGELFF
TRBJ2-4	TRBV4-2	CASSQGLAGTAKNIQYF
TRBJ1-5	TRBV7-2	CASSAQGNSNQPQHF
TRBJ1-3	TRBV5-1	CASSLAAASGNTIYF
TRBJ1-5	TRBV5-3	CARSLWGTGGDQPQHF
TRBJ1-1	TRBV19	CASRSDTWNTEAFF
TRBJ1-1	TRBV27	CASSGTGGRTEAFF
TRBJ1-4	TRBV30	CAWSLQGSEKLFF
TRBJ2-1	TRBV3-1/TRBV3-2	CASSQDRRASAWGNEQFF
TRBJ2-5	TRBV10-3	CAISESITVVETQYF
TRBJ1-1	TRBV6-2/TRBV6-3	CASSWGSRVVAFF
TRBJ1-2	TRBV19	CASSMGINYGYTF
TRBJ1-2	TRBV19	CASRFPGQGNYGYTF
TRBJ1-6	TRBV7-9	CASSPQGGNSPLHF
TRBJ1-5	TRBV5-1	CASSHRDRGPSNQPQHF
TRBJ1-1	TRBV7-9	CASSLGTEAFF
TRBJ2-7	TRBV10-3	CAISEGLAGGNEQYF
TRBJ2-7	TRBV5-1	CASSAGVYEQYF
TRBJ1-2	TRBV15	CATSRSDTNYGYTF
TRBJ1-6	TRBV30	CAWSGLDSPLHF
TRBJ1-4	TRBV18	CASSPAQGSTNEKLFF
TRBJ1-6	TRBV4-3	CASSQDKRQGNSPLHF
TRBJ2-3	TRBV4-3	CASSRTAGGFTDTQYF
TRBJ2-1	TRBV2	CATKASQTYNEQFF
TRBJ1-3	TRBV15	CATEPGLTGNTIYF